This T cell receptor beta chain is drawn from a study of vaccination and CD4 T cells after COVID-19 (dated by TCRdb to the early 2020s). Describing the broader study: Convalescent patients had a positive SARS-CoV-2 result on nasal swab PCR, and of these patients, several had mild disease and one had severe disease. Post-COVID blood samples from convalescent patients were collected a median of around 100 days after diagnosis, with a range of roughly 30 to 161 days. In nine to eleven COVID-19 convalescent patients and a few infection-naive healthy vaccine recipients, researchers compared the spike-specific CD4+ TCR repertoire from before mRNA vaccination with the repertoire from after. The time from the second vaccine dose to post-vaccine blood sampling had a median of roughly 70 days and ranged from roughly 12 to 241 days. In the convalescent cohort there were six males and four females, among whom were two Hispanic individuals, seven Caucasians, two Asians and one multiracial person. Participants got two doses of the Pfizer-BioNTech BNT162b2 vaccine (n=8) or two doses of the Moderna mRNA-1273 vaccine (n=2). A few convalescent patients were sampled both early after vaccination (day 14) and late after vaccination (days 161 to 241). Results and caveats for the whole study, not just this receptor: Relatively few convalescent patients were included in the study, and early timepoints after natural infection were not analyzed. Of the vaccine-specific clones found in convalescent patients, nearly all (304 of 307) were mono-reactive for SARS-CoV-2 spike instead of being cross-reactive with common cold coronaviruses. Although the median number of SARS-CoV-2-reactive clonotypes went up from fewer than 25 after infection to some 38 after vaccination, the increase was not significant. In convalescent patients, a median roughly 85% of post-vaccine SARS-CoV-2-reactive clones were detected only after vaccination, suggesting vaccine-specific priming.

Comments on this clonotype: Its recognized antigen is unknown. The record has no base qualities; no much larger clone is one base away.

From cysteine to phenylalanine, the CDR3 is 14 amino acids long. This entry keeps only the CDR3 DNA: 42 bases, framed from base 1. The germline V and J ends show losses of 1 base and 5 bases respectively, and no gene match explains 2 bases of the junction. CDR1 and CDR2 were assigned from the germline V gene (reference sequence) as DFQATT and SNEGSKA. Library method: PCR. The sequencing machine was an Illumina iSeq 100. The original methods were these. Non-productive sequences were filtered out, and CDR3s that did not start with C, did not end with F or W, or were shorter than 7 amino acids were discarded. Using R version 3.6.1, CDR3 homology was evaluated through Levenshtein distances (stringdist) along with unrooted phylogenetic trees (ape). TCRdb reanalyzed the raw reads on its own, using fastp at Q25 for trimming and MiXCR for clone calling, and kept in-frame beta chains. Each record represents a unique CDR3 protein, reported with the most common genes and DNA among its rows. TCRdb assigned the V and J calls; the authors' analysis was not used. The sample table records about 28,000 distinct CDR3 sequences; 50% of these occur just once. The ten most abundant clones make up 5.8% of the sample.

The sample's time point label is to be understood as: late sampling 161 to 241 days after vaccination in three convalescent patients. The convalescent patients' positive SARS-CoV-2 PCR tests fell between March and December 2020, which was before the Alpha, Beta and Delta variants emerged in the United States. Ficoll-Paque Plus gradient centrifugation was used to isolate PBMCs from whole blood, and the isolated PBMCs were then either used fresh or cryopreserved at -140C. The material sequenced was CD4+ T cells from blood, taken about 7 months after SARS-CoV-2 vaccination. The rearranged chain carries TRBV20-1 and TRBJ2-2; 9 central bases correspond to TRBD1. The clonotype was recovered from a human donor who had recovered from COVID-19. For the CDR3, the sequence is CSARGQGGTGELFF. The DNA sequence is as follows: TGCAGTGCTAGAGGACAGGGGGGGACCGGGGAGCTGTTTTTT.